These T cell receptor beta chains were read from a single sample in a study of cytomegalovirus exposure and HLA in healthy donors. Repertoires were generated with immunoSEQ multiplex PCR, while TCRdb's copy carries only in-frame clones and drops some. The sample yields under 150,000 clones, roughly four fifths seen once. The specimen was PBMCs. Receptor source: a woman aged 40 to 50 in good health and CMV-seropositive. The conserved cysteine and the conserved F or W are not part of the CDR3 here.

v_call	cdr3_length	j_call	cdr3_aa
TRBV5-1	14	TRBJ1-6	ASSLAAGHNNSPLH
TRBV30	12	TRBJ2-2	AWRLTANTGELF
TRBV5-4	13	-	ASSTGTGVTYEQY
TRBV11-3	15	TRBJ2-1	ASSLGPKRGLGNEQF
TRBV5-6	13	TRBJ2-5	ASSRRGGVRETQY
TRBV7-9	13	-	ASSARGAGAYEQY
TRBV9	12	TRBJ2-3	ASSASTGADTQY
TRBV25-1	11	TRBJ1-2	ASSGQGVYGYT
TRBV25-1	15	TRBJ2-1	ASGMGSGGAWYNEQF
TRBV30	14	TRBJ2-5	AWSEGWEMGTTTQY
TRBV6-1	13	TRBJ1-6	ASSPPGQGNSPLH
TRBV4-1	15	TRBJ2-5	ASSQVFTSGAQETQY
TRBV7-9	10	TRBJ2-7	ASSGRDYEQY
TRBV28	14	TRBJ2-1	ASIWDGLAGLNEQF
TRBV5-1	12	TRBJ2-3	ASSFSGELDTQY
TRBV5-1	12	TRBJ1-1	ASSLRSRNTEAF
TRBV6-6	12	TRBJ1-1	ASSSRDRGHKAF
TRBV5-1	10	TRBJ2-5	ASKQNQETQY
TRBV19	13	TRBJ2-2	ASSKAGGNTGELF
TRBV9	12	TRBJ1-1	ASSVSGRGTEAF